The TCR beta chain described here comes from a study of T-cell memory formation after mild COVID-19. Study-wide context: Among the donors, TCR clusters were largely specific to each donor.

The sample holds a few counts of this clonotype. CDR1 SGHTA and CDR2 FQGNSA come from the germline V gene. V shed 5 bases and J shed 7 bases, with 18 bases lying between them. CDR3 size: 14 residues. TCRdb processed the 5' RACE reads anew with MiXCR; each CDR3 protein has one entry. The top ten hold roughly 3.8% of the sample, which has roughly 160,000 distinct CDR3 sequences, 11% seen once. The chain links TRBV7-2 to TRBJ2-7; a weak D match, TRBD1 (7 bases). Sequencing was carried out using PBMCs or a T cell subset sorted from them (not recorded which). This TCR was sampled from a man between 18 and 35 years old who had mild COVID-19 (a few samples of this study predate the infection). Cell type and time point are not known. CDR3: CASSLLRAGQEQYF. For the CDR3, the DNA is TGTGCCAGCAGCCTCTTAAGGGCGGGACAGGAGCAGTACTTC. The full variable domain, completed using reference TRBV7-2 and TRBJ2-7, is GAGVSQSPSNKVTEKGKDVELRCDPISGHTALYWYRQSLGQGLEFLIYFQGNSAPDKSGLPSDRFSAERTGGSVSTLTIQRTQQEDSAVYLCASSLLRAGQEQYFGPGTRLTVT.